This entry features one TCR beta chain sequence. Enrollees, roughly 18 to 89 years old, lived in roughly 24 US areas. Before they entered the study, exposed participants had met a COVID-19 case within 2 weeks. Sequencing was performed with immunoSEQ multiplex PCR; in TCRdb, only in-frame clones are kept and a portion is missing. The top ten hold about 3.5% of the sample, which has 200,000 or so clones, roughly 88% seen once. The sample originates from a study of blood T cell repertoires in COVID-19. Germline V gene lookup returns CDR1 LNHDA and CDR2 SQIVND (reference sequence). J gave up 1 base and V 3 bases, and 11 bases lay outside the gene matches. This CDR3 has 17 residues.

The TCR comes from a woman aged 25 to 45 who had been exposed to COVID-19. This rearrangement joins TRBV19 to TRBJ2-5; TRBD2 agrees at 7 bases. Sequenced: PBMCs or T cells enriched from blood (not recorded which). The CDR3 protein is CASSIGLAAQIQETQYF. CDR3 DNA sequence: TGTGCCAGTAGTATCGGGCTAGCGGCCCAAATCCAAGAGACCCAGTACTTC.